This T cell receptor beta chain was observed in a study of T cells in Graves' hyperthyroidism and ophthalmopathy. Study-level results: Median prediction lead before ophthalmopathy onset was about 6.7 months with the model. Stable hyperthyroidism was separated from ophthalmopathy by a model based on 13 V-J features. Among thyroid clonotypes expanded above 0.001, most also appeared in blood.

Of note for this clonotype: Its matching antigen is unknown.

Amplified regions were TCR beta CDR3 sequences from RNA transcripts. With the HTBI primer set, the TCR CDR3 went through a first round of RT-PCR. TCRdb itself ran the multiplex PCR reads through MiXCR, one entry per CDR3 protein. Of hundreds of thousands of distinct CDR3 sequences in the sample, roughly a third are singletons; the top ten hold roughly 30%. Trimming stripped 0 bases from V and 0 bases from J, with 5 bases between. From germline, CDR1 is MNHNS and CDR2 SASEGT. CDR3 length: 15 residues. The sequenced sample consisted of blood. The chain links TRBV6-1 to TRBJ1-4; D is unresolved. This clonotype was sampled from a woman aged 40 to 50 with Graves' hyperthyroidism. The chain's CDR3 is CASSEASATNEKLFF. The CDR3 DNA reads TGTGCCAGCAGTGAAGCGAGTGCAACTAATGAAAAACTGTTTTTT.